Following are 15 T cell receptor beta chains from one sample sequenced in a study of T cell responses to AZD1222 COVID-19 vaccine. Method: immunoSEQ multiplex PCR; TCRdb's copy keeps in-frame clones and lacks some. In the table there are about 150,000 clones, around 91% of which are singletons. Sequenced here: peripheral blood, sampled on day 0 of AZD1222 vaccination. These receptors all stem from an adult in good health.

The rearrangement links TRBV6-1 to TRBJ2-2; the D is unclear. This CDR3 spans 15 amino acids. The germline gives CDR1 MNHNS, CDR2 SASEGT. V lost 2 bases and J lost 6, with 13 bases in between. This CDR3 is CASSEKAATPGELFF. CDR3 nucleotides: TGTGCCAGCAGTGAAAAGGCAGCCACCCCCGGGGAGCTGTTTTTT.

This chain connects TRBV5-1 to TRBJ1-1, with 7 nucleotides matching TRBD1. The ends lost 3 bases at V and 9 bases at J; junction bases unmatched: 5. The CDR3 is 12 amino acids. Germline CDR1 reads SGHRS; CDR2 reads YFSETQ. The DNA for the CDR3 is TGCGCCAGCAGCTGGGGGACAGAGAAAGCTTTCTTT. Protein sequence: CASSWGTEKAFF.

V is TRBV3-1 (or the pseudogene TRBV3-2) and J is TRBJ2-7; 8 nucleotides line up with TRBD2. J gave up 5 bases and V 3 bases, and 6 bases lay outside the gene matches. CDR1 and CDR2 from the germline V gene are LGHDT and YNNKEL (reference sequence). The CDR3 extends over 14 amino acids. The CDR3 sequence: CASSHTSGRHEQYF. The CDR3 DNA reads as TGTGCCAGCAGCCATACTAGCGGTAGGCACGAGCAGTACTTC.

The chain combines TRBV28 with TRBJ2-7, with 11 bases aligning to TRBD1. The CDR3 contains 15 residues. Germline lookup yields CDR1 MDHEN and CDR2 SYDVKM. Trimming cost V 7 bases and J 3 bases; bases outside gene matches: 8. CDR3 region: CASKHRTGGHYEQYF. In nucleotides, the CDR3 is TGTGCCAGCAAACACAGGACAGGGGGCCACTACGAGCAGTACTTC. Full variable domain (rest looked up from reference TRBV28 and TRBJ2-7): DVKVTQSSRYLVKRTGEKVFLECVQDMDHENMFWYRQDPGLGLRLIYFSYDVKMKEKGDIPEGYSVSREKKERFSLILESASTNQTSMYLCASKHRTGGHYEQYFGPGTRLTVT.

This chain joins TRBV15 and TRBJ2-6, with 12 nucleotides matching TRBD2. Looked up from germline, CDR1 is LNHNV and CDR2 is YYDKDF (reference sequence). The CDR3 extends over 17 amino acids. V lost 5 bases and J lost 3; bases outside the gene matches: 5. DNA of the CDR3: TGTGCCACCAGCTCGACTAGCGGGAGAAGTGGGGCCAACGTCCTGACTTTC. Translating gives CATSSTSGRSGANVLTF.

This chain connects TRBV28 to TRBJ2-1; TRBD1 aligns across 9 bases. CDR1 is MDHEN, CDR2 SYDVKM, per germline. Unmatched junction bases numbered 5, after V lost 3 bases and J lost 5 bases. The CDR3 totals 15 residues. In DNA, the CDR3 is TGTGCCAGCAGTTTTCGGGGACAGGGAAACAATGAGCAGTTCTTC. The encoded protein is CASSFRGQGNNEQFF.

The chain recombines TRBV7-2 with TRBJ2-7; D is undetermined. Trimming took 2 bases from V and 0 from J, leaving 5 bases between them. CDR1 and CDR2 (germline): SGHTA, FQGNSA. The CDR3 runs 13 residues. The CDR3 sequence: CASSLQTSYEQYF. CDR3 bases: TGTGCCAGCAGCTTACAGACCTCCTACGAGCAGTACTTC.

This chain links TRBV25-1 with TRBJ1-2, with 8 bases matching TRBD1. The junction had 5 bases not matched to a gene; V was cut back by 2 bases and J by 3 bases. This CDR3 region has 15 residues. Germline V gene lookup returns CDR1 MGHDK and CDR2 SYGVNS. The CDR3 protein is CASSEPGQGDYGYTF. The CDR3 bases are TGTGCCAGCAGTGAACCTGGACAGGGTGACTATGGCTACACCTTC.

The chain employs TRBV9 and TRBJ1-4; weak D call: TRBD1 (5 bases). The CDR3 length is 14 residues. V was clipped by 0 bases and J by 4 bases, with 7 bases between them. Germline V lookup: CDR1 SGDLS, CDR2 YYNGEE. The CDR3: CASSVDGGNEKLFF. The CDR3 DNA reads TGTGCCAGCAGCGTAGACGGGGGTAATGAAAAACTGTTTTTT.

This chain connects TRBV14 to TRBJ2-1, with 7 bases aligning to TRBD1. CDR3 length equals 16 residues. CDR1 is SGHDN and CDR2 is FVKESK in the germline V gene. V lost 0 bases and J lost 1; bases outside the gene matches: 3. Written as DNA, the CDR3 is TGTGCCAGCAGCCAAGAACCAGGGGGATCCTACAATGAGCAGTTCTTC. It is translated as CASSQEPGGSYNEQFF.

This clone appeared a few times. The J gene is TRBJ2-1, the V gene TRBV2; 10 positions match TRBD2. Germline CDR1 and CDR2: SNHLY and FYNNEI. J was trimmed by 6 bases and V by 8 bases; bases with no gene match: 10. The CDR3 contains 15 residues. CDR3 sequence: CASEGWIAGGNEQFF. DNA of the CDR3: TGTGCCAGCGAGGGTTGGATAGCGGGAGGCAATGAGCAGTTCTTC.

The V and J genes are TRBV27 and TRBJ2-3; D perhaps matches TRBD2 (5 bases). The ends were cut back, 4 bases at V and 1 base at J, with 15 bases in the middle. The CDR3 has 16 amino acids. Per the germline V gene, CDR1 is MNHEY and CDR2 is SMNVEV (reference sequence). The CDR3 spells CASSYSRGWGTDTQYF. CDR3 nucleotides: TGTGCCAGCAGTTATTCAAGAGGGTGGGGCACAGATACGCAGTATTTT.

This chain uses TRBV2 with TRBJ1-1; tentatively, D is TRBD1 (5 bases). CDR3 length equals 16 residues. The germline V gene has CDR1 SNHLY and CDR2 FYNNEI. V was pared by 5 bases and J by 1 base, with 17 bases between. The CDR3 loop is CASSLLLTGTNTEAFF. The DNA of the CDR3 is TGTGCCAGCAGTCTACTCCTCACAGGTACGAACACTGAAGCTTTCTTT.

The chain has TRBV13 and TRBJ1-2; 10 nucleotides line up with TRBD1. The V gene's germline CDR1 is PRHDT and CDR2 FYEKMQ (reference sequence). V lost 5 bases to trimming and J lost 1 base; unmatched junction nucleotides: 10. The CDR3 sequence is 17 residues long. The CDR3 here is CASSTRQGAFYNYGYTF. The DNA of the CDR3 is TGTGCCAGCAGCACAAGACAGGGGGCGTTTTATAACTATGGCTACACCTTC.

The chain combines TRBV5-4 with TRBJ2-2, with a tentative D call TRBD1 (6 bases). The CDR3 contains 14 residues. Germline CDR1 reads SGHNT; CDR2 reads YYREEE (reference sequence). V lost 2 bases and J 5 bases, leaving 10 bases between the germline ends. The DNA for the CDR3 is TGTGCCAGCAGCTTACAGGGCCCTACCGGGGAGCTGTTTTTT. This sequence encodes CASSLQGPTGELFF.